The entry below describes one T cell receptor beta chain. Its antigen is as yet unknown. The study ran its PCR with 60 Vbeta and 13 Jbeta primers. As processed by the authors: Unique TCR beta chains totaled some 80 million in a later count, with 8.5 million to 12 million of them shared. Libraries were prepared by immunoSEQ multiplex PCR; TCRdb keeps only in-frame clonotypes and omits some of them. The V and J calls and clone size were taken over from that table, and D and trimming were inferred from the DNA. The sample comprises about 140,000 clones, about three fifths of which are singletons, and approximately 1.7% rests with the top ten. The data are from a study of cytomegalovirus exposure and HLA in healthy donors. CDR1 MDHEN and CDR2 SYDVKM come from the germline V gene. V was pared by 5 bases and J by 1 base, with 7 bases of the junction left unmatched. The CDR3 covers 16 residues. Findings of the study overall: As a later analysis revealed, most CMV-associated TCR beta chains appeared HLA-restricted. In a later analysis, an Asian-associated ancestry cluster reportedly showed fewer N-insertions than the approximately 640-donor mean.

This sequence was found in a male donor in good health and CMV-seronegative. This chain links TRBV28 with TRBJ2-2; 7 bases are shared with TRBD1. The sample taken for sequencing was PBMCs. The CDR3 sequence: CASSEFGQENTGELFF. CDR3 bases: TGTGCCAGCAGTGAATTCGGACAGGAGAACACCGGGGAGCTGTTTTTT.